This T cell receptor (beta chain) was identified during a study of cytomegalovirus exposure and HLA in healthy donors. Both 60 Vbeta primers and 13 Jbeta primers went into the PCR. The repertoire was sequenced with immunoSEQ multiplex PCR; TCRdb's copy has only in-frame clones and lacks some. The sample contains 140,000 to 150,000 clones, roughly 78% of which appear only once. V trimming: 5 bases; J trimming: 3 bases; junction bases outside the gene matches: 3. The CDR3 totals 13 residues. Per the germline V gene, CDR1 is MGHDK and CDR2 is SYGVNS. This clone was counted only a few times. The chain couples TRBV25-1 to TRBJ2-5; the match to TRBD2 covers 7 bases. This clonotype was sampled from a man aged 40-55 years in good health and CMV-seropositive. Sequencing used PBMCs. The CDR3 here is CASSTSVKETQYF. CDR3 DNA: TGTGCCAGCAGTACTAGCGTCAAAGAGACCCAGTACTTC.